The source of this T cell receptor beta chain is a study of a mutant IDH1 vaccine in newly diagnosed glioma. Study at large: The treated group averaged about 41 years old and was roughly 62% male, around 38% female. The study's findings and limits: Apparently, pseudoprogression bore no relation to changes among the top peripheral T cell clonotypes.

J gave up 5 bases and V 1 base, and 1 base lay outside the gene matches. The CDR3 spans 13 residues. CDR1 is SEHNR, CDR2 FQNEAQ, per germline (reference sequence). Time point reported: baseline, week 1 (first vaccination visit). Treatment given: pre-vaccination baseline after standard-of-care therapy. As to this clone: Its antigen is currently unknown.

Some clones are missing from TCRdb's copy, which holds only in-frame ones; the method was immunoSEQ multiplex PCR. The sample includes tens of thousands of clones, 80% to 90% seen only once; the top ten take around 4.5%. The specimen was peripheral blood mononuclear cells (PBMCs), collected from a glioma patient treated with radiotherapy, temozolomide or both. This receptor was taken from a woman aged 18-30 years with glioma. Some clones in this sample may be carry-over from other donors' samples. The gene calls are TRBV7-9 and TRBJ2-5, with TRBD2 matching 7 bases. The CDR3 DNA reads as TGTGCCAGCAGCTTAGTGGGGGGGGAGACCCAGTACTTC. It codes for CASSLVGGETQYF.